This TCR beta chain was obtained from a study of human T cells and chemical hapten exposure. Study at large: Sensitization employed 2% DPC on 2 cm by 2 cm of upper inner arm skin. Chiefly women, the patients showed alopecia areata, totalis or universalis.

The germline V gene has CDR1 SGHVS and CDR2 FNYEAQ. V shed 3 bases, J shed 3 bases, and the junction held 9 bases outside the gene matches. The CDR3 has 16 residues. TCRdb ran MiXCR on the RACE reads and lists one entry per CDR3 protein. The data show around 120,000 distinct CDR3 sequences, about 13% seen once. The time point: pre-sensitization, week 0. Specified treatment: therapeutic diphenylcyclopropenone sensitization with weekly scalp DPC. Sequencing started from total RNA isolated from unfractionated whole blood. Sequenced here: whole blood, sampled in connection with sensitization to the hapten diphenylcyclopropenone (DPC). The chain has TRBV7-6 and TRBJ1-1, with TRBD1 matching over 8 bases. The sequence derives from a woman aged 18-29 years with alopecia areata. Some clones in this sample may be carry-over from other donors' samples. This chain's CDR3 is CASSLRDRGWDTEAFF. Written as DNA, the CDR3 is TGTGCCAGCAGCTTGCGAGACAGGGGTTGGGACACTGAAGCTTTCTTT. Full variable domain (missing parts from reference TRBV7-6 and TRBJ1-1): GAGVSQSPRYKVTKRGQDVALRCDPISGHVSLYWYRQALGQGPEFLTYFNYEAQQDKSGLPNDRFSAERPEGSISTLTIQRTEQRDSAMYRCASSLRDRGWDTEAFFGQGTRLTVV.